Below, 29 T cell receptor beta chains from the same sample are listed, as sequenced in a study of T cell repertoires in cytomegalovirus infection. TCRdb analysed the reads with MiXCR anew, one entry per CDR3 protein. The table lists about 160,000 distinct CDR3 sequences, about a sixth of them singletons, with under 20% in the top ten. The source material was CD8+ T cells from PBMCs. The receptors were gathered from a human donor in good health (CMV status not recorded). Some clones in this sample may be carry-over from other donors' samples.

The chain couples TRBV6-2 or TRBV6-3 to TRBJ2-1; the D gene is possibly TRBD2 (5 bases). Germline CDR1 MNHEY, CDR2 SVGEGT. The V end was cut by 5 bases, the J end by 5 bases, with 16 bases between. CDR3 length: 15 residues. CDR3 region: CASSPTKTGNNEQFF. The CDR3 DNA sequence: TGTGCCAGCAGTCCCACGAAAACGGGGAACAATGAGCAGTTCTTC.

This chain connects TRBV20-1 to TRBJ2-7; 7 nucleotides match TRBD2. Unmatched junction bases numbered 2, after V lost 3 bases and J lost 0 bases. The CDR3 has 13 residues. Germline values: CDR1 DFQATT, CDR2 SNEGSKA (reference sequence). The CDR3 nucleotides read TGCAGTGCTAGTGGGGGGGTCTCCTACGAGCAGTACTTC. Amino acids: CSASGGVSYEQYF.

This chain uses TRBV7-2 with TRBJ2-1; 8 positions agree with TRBD2. The CDR3 runs 15 residues. V was pared by 1 base and J by 7 bases, with 6 bases of the junction left unmatched. Germline values: CDR1 SGHTA, CDR2 FQGNSA. In DNA form, the CDR3 reads TGTGCCAGCAGCTTAGTTGCGGGGGGTGCAAATGAGCAGTTCTTC. It yields the protein CASSLVAGGANEQFF. Full variable domain (remainder filled in from reference TRBV7-2 and TRBJ2-1): GAGVSQSPSNKVTEKGKDVELRCDPISGHTALYWYRQSLGQGLEFLIYFQGNSAPDKSGLPSDRFSAERTGGSVSTLTIQRTQQEDSAVYLCASSLVAGGANEQFFGPGTRLTVL.

This clonotype has a handful of counts. The chain couples TRBV25-1 to TRBJ2-7; 7 bases are shared with TRBD1. CDR1 MGHDK and CDR2 SYGVNS come from the germline V gene. The CDR3 covers 13 residues. The J segment lost 1 base and the V segment lost 6 bases, leaving 3 bases of the junction unmatched. In nucleotides, the CDR3 is TGTGCCAGCAGGGACAGGAAGTCCTACGAGCAGTACTTC. Protein product: CASRDRKSYEQYF.

The chain has TRBV7-9 and TRBJ2-3; 7 bases fit TRBD1. Trimming took 4 bases from V and 2 from J; bases not matched to a gene: 9. There are 16 residues in the CDR3. From germline, CDR1 is SEHNR and CDR2 FQNEAQ (reference sequence). DNA for the CDR3: TGTGCCAGCAGCTCTCAAACAGGGGTCCCCACAGATACGCAGTATTTT. It specifies CASSSQTGVPTDTQYF.

The chain carries TRBV7-2 and TRBJ2-7; no definite D call. CDR3 length: 15 residues. Trimming cost V 2 bases and J 2 bases, with 13 bases left between them. Germline CDR1 is SGHTA and CDR2 is FQGNSA. CDR3 protein: CASSLLPMAAYEQYF. The CDR3 DNA follows: TGTGCCAGCAGCTTATTACCAATGGCCGCCTACGAGCAGTACTTC.

This CDR3 reads CASSQGAGRSTDTQYF. Here the CDR3 DNA reads TGTGCCAGCAGCCAAGGAGCGGGGAGGAGCACAGATACGCAGTATTTT. The rearrangement joins TRBV7-3 to TRBJ2-3; 7 positions agree with TRBD2. This CDR3 region has 16 residues. The germline V gene has CDR1 SGHTA and CDR2 FQGTGA. V lost 5 bases, J lost 0 bases, and 8 bases stayed unmatched.

This clonotype was detected a few times. The chain carries TRBV10-2 and TRBJ1-1, with 7 bases identical to TRBD1. CDR1 is WSHSY and CDR2 is SAAADI in the germline V gene. The V segment lost 0 bases and the J segment 0 bases; nucleotides outside the gene matches: 4. The CDR3 spans 16 residues. This CDR3 is CASSESMTGLNTEAFF. The CDR3 bases are TGCGCCAGCAGTGAGTCTATGACAGGGTTGAACACTGAAGCTTTCTTT.

This clonotype was seen a handful of times. This chain connects TRBV6-6 to TRBJ2-5, with 9 nucleotides matching TRBD2. The V gene's germline CDR1 is MNHNY and CDR2 SVGAGI (reference sequence). CDR3 size: 18 residues. With 0 bases clipped from V and 0 bases from J, the junction kept 8 bases outside the gene matches. The CDR3: CASSYSTSGTGYQETQYF. The DNA for the CDR3 is TGTGCCAGCAGTTACTCGACTAGCGGCACCGGCTACCAAGAGACCCAGTACTTC.

CDR3 amino acids: CASSYSRSGANVLTF. CDR3 nucleotide sequence: TGTGCCAGCAGTTACTCACGCTCTGGGGCCAACGTCCTGACTTTC. This chain joins TRBV6-5 and TRBJ2-6; unclear D gene. CDR1 and CDR2 (germline): MNHEY, SVGAGI. Trimming shortened V by 0 bases and J by 0 bases, and 3 bases separated the two germline ends. The CDR3 is 15 residues long.

CDR3 DNA sequence: TGTGCCAGCAGTACGACAGGATCCTCTGGAAACACCATATATTTT. Translation: CASSTTGSSGNTIYF. The chain joins TRBV12-3 or TRBV12-4 to TRBJ1-3; maybe TRBD1 (6 bases). CDR3 length: 15 residues. Trimming pared 5 bases from V and 0 bases from J, leaving 11 bases between.

The rearrangement joins TRBV6-5 to TRBJ2-3; D perhaps matches TRBD1 (6 bases). Trimming removed 2 bases at V and 3 bases at J, with 6 bases between. The CDR3 has 13 amino acids. CDR1 is MNHEY and CDR2 is SVGAGI in the germline V gene. The DNA for the CDR3 is TGTGCCAGCAGTTACACAGGGACAGATACGCAGTATTTT. It specifies CASSYTGTDTQYF.

The chain couples TRBV28 to TRBJ1-4; perhaps TRBD1 as D (5 bases). In germline, CDR1 is MDHEN, CDR2 SYDVKM. V lost 6 bases and J lost 5, with 13 bases in between. The CDR3 contains 14 residues. CDR3 sequence (DNA): TGTGCCAGCAGAGGGGACGGACTAAATGAAAAACTGTTTTTT. Its protein is CASRGDGLNEKLFF. Variable domain in full (rest from reference TRBV28 and TRBJ1-4): DVKVTQSSRYLVKRTGEKVFLECVQDMDHENMFWYRQDPGLGLRLIYFSYDVKMKEKGDIPEGYSVSREKKERFSLILESASTNQTSMYLCASRGDGLNEKLFFGSGTQLSVL.

This clonotype was recorded many times. This chain joins TRBV11-2 and TRBJ2-5, with TRBD1 matching over 8 bases. The CDR3 has 16 residues. Trimming removed 4 bases from V and 3 bases from J; junction bases left unmatched: 10. Germline CDR1 SGHAT, CDR2 FQNNGV. The CDR3 DNA follows: TGTGCCAGCAGCTCCCGGAGGGACAGGAGAAAAGAGACCCAGTACTTC. Translation gives CASSSRRDRRKETQYF.

This chain links TRBV5-1 with TRBJ2-1; D may be TRBD1 (9 bases). Germline CDR1 and CDR2: SGHRS and YFSETQ. V was clipped by 2 bases and J by 8 bases, with 23 bases between them. The CDR3 spans 17 residues. The CDR3 reads CASSFTGGAGSGDEQFF. DNA for the CDR3: TGCGCCAGCAGCTTCACAGGGGGCGCGGGTAGCGGGGATGAGCAGTTCTTC. The variable domain in full, with the rest retrieved from reference TRBV5-1 and TRBJ2-1, is KAGVTQTPRYLIKTRGQQVTLSCSPISGHRSVSWYQQTPGQGLQFLFEYFSETQRNKGNFPGRFSGRQFSNSRSEMNVSTLELGDSALYLCASSFTGGAGSGDEQFFGPGTRLTVL.

The chain links TRBV7-3 to TRBJ1-1, with D unresolved. Per germline, CDR1 SGHTA and CDR2 FQGTGA. The V end lost 0 bases, the J end lost 4 bases, and 6 bases lay between the germline ends. The CDR3 is 13 amino acids. CDR3 sequence (DNA): TGTGCCAGCAGCTTAACGTCCACCACTGAAGCTTTCTTT. It codes for CASSLTSTTEAFF. The entire variable domain, with the rest obtained from reference TRBV7-3 and TRBJ1-1, is as follows: GAGVSQTPSNKVTEKGKYVELRCDPISGHTALYWYRQSLGQGPEFLIYFQGTGAADDSGLPNDRFFAVRPEGSVSTLKIQRTERGDSAVYLCASSLTSTTEAFFGQGTRLTVV.

As concerns this clonotype: A read error may be the cause here, since a much bigger clone is one base away. The chain couples TRBV7-2 to TRBJ1-2; D uncertain. The V gene lost 1 base and the J gene lost 4 bases, with 10 bases spanning the gap. This CDR3 contains 14 residues. In germline, CDR1 is SGHTA, CDR2 FQGNSA. In nucleotides, the CDR3 is TGTGCCAGCAGCTTAGAGCAGGCTGGCTATGGCTACACCTTC. This translates into CASSLEQAGYGYTF.

This clonotype was seen only a few times. The V call is TRBV7-9, the J call TRBJ2-1, with D unresolved. CDR3 length: 14 residues. Per the germline V gene, CDR1 is SEHNR and CDR2 is FQNEAQ (reference sequence). V dropped 5 bases and J dropped 8 bases, with 16 bases sitting between them. CDR3 protein: CASSPLIGYDEQFF. CDR3 nucleotides: TGTGCCAGCAGCCCCCTAATAGGATATGATGAGCAGTTCTTC. Based on the CDR3 plus reference TRBV7-9 and TRBJ2-1, the full variable domain is DTGVSQNPRHKITKRGQNVTFRCDPISEHNRLYWYRQTLGQGPEFLTYFQNEAQLEKSRLLSDRFSAERPKGSFSTLEIQRTEQGDSAMYLCASSPLIGYDEQFFGPGTRLTVL.

The chain uses TRBV27 and TRBJ2-7; 7 nucleotides align to TRBD1. V lost 6 bases to trimming and J lost 0 bases; unmatched junction nucleotides: 11. The V gene's germline CDR1 is MNHEY and CDR2 SMNVEV (reference sequence). The CDR3 covers 16 residues. The CDR3 coding sequence is TGTGCCAGCAGCCCCTCAACAGGGGACCTCTCCTACGAGCAGTACTTC. This translates into CASSPSTGDLSYEQYF.

The chain employs TRBV6-5 and TRBJ1-2, with D unclear. Germline loops: CDR1 MNHEY, CDR2 SVGAGI. This CDR3 region has 15 residues. The V end lost 0 bases, the J end lost 0 bases, and 8 bases lay between the germline ends. The CDR3 spells CASSYSKGANYGYTF. The CDR3 bases are TGTGCCAGCAGTTACTCGAAGGGAGCTAACTATGGCTACACCTTC.

In this sample, this clonotype turned up many times. The CDR3 DNA follows: TGTGCCAGCACCCAGAGGGTTTTTGTTGAGCAGTTCTTC. This codes for CASTQRVFVEQFF. V is TRBV6-2 or TRBV6-3 and J is TRBJ2-1; the D gene is possibly TRBD2 (5 bases). The V gene lost 7 bases and the J gene lost 9 bases, with 16 bases spanning the gap. The CDR3 consists of 13 residues. In germline, CDR1 is MNHEY, CDR2 SVGEGT.

This clonotype has just a few counts. This chain uses TRBV7-2 with TRBJ2-7, with a possible D match to TRBD1 (5 bases). The ends were cut back, 4 bases at V and 0 bases at J, with 13 bases in the middle. The CDR3 is 15 residues long. Germline CDR1 is SGHTA and CDR2 is FQGNSA. The CDR3 is CASSSYTGTSYEQYF. CDR3 in DNA: TGTGCCAGCAGCTCATATACAGGTACCTCCTACGAGCAGTACTTC.

The chain joins TRBV29-1 to TRBJ1-2; D uncertain. This CDR3 region has 11 residues. The germline CDR1 and CDR2 sequences are SQVTM and ANQGSEA. V shed 4 bases and J shed 5 bases, with 8 bases lying between them. CDR3 nucleotide sequence: TGCAGCGTTGTTCACTATTATGGCTACACCTTC. The encoded protein is CSVVHYYGYTF. The entire variable domain, with the rest obtained from reference TRBV29-1 and TRBJ1-2, is as follows: SAVISQKPSRDICQRGTSLTIQCQVDSQVTMMFWYRQQPGQSLTLIATANQGSEATYESGFVIDKFPISRPNLTFSTLTVSNMSPEDSSIYLCSVVHYYGYTFGSGTRLTVV.

The rearrangement uses TRBV7-3 and TRBJ2-3; 9 positions agree with TRBD1. The CDR3 is 15 amino acids. The V and J ends lost 3 bases and 4 bases, in that order; junction bases with no gene match: 5. Germline V lookup: CDR1 SGHTA, CDR2 FQGTGA. The DNA for the CDR3 is TGTGCCAGCAGCTTGGGGGACAGGGAGGCAGATACGCAGTATTTT. This translates into CASSLGDREADTQYF.

The chain's CDR3 is CASSLGAGRDYDEQFF. The CDR3, as DNA: TGTGCCAGCAGCTTAGGGGCAGGGAGAGATTACGATGAGCAGTTCTTC. The V call is TRBV7-2, the J call TRBJ2-1; the D gene could be TRBD1 or TRBD2 (5 bases each). V was trimmed by 1 base and J by 8 bases, leaving 18 bases between them. This CDR3 is built from 16 residues. CDR1 SGHTA and CDR2 FQGNSA come from the germline V gene.

This chain joins TRBV28 and TRBJ2-1; weak D call: TRBD2 (5 bases). The V and J ends lost 3 bases and 6 bases respectively, with 12 bases between them. The CDR3 extends over 14 amino acids. The germline V gene has CDR1 MDHEN and CDR2 SYDVKM. The CDR3 nucleotides read TGTGCCAGCAGTTTTACGGGAAGGGCCAATGAGCAGTTCTTC. Its protein is CASSFTGRANEQFF.

This clonotype was counted a few times. This rearrangement joins TRBV12-3 or TRBV12-4 to TRBJ2-5; perhaps TRBD1 as D (6 bases). The ends were cut back, 5 bases at V and 4 bases at J, with 11 bases in the middle. The CDR3 length is 13 residues. The CDR3 spells CASSHRVTETQYF. The CDR3 bases are TGTGCCAGCAGTCACAGGGTTACAGAGACCCAGTACTTC.

This clonotype was detected only a few times. CDR3: CASRSKGKDTQYF. CDR3 bases: TGTGCCAGCAGATCTAAGGGGAAAGATACGCAGTATTTT. The chain has TRBV28 and TRBJ2-3; D might be TRBD1 (5 bases). The germline CDR1 and CDR2 sequences are MDHEN and SYDVKM. Trimming pared 6 bases from V and 5 bases from J, leaving 12 bases between. The length of the CDR3 is 13 residues.

The chain has TRBV20-1 and TRBJ2-7, with a possible D match to TRBD1 (6 bases). The CDR3 sequence is 15 residues long. The germline V gene has CDR1 DFQATT and CDR2 SNEGSKA (reference sequence). V dropped 1 base and J dropped 1 base, with 14 bases sitting between them. CDR3 DNA: TGCAGTGCTAGAGTGCTGCCAGGGGCATCCTACGAGCAGTACTTC. Protein product: CSARVLPGASYEQYF.